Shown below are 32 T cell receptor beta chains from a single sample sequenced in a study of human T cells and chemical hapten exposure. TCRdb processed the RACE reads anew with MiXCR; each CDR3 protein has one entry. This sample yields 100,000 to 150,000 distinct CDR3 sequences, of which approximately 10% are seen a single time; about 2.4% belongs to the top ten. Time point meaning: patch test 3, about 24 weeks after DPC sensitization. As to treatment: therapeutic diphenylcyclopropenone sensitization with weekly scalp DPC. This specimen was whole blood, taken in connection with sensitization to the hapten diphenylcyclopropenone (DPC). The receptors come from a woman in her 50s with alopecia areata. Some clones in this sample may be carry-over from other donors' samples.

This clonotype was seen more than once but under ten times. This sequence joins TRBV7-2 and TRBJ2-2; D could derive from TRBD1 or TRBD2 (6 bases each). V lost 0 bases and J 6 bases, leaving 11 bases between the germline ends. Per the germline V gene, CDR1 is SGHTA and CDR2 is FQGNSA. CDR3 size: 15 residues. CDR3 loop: CASSLASGEAGELFF. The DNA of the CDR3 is TGTGCCAGCAGCTTAGCCTCAGGGGAGGCCGGGGAGCTGTTTTTT.

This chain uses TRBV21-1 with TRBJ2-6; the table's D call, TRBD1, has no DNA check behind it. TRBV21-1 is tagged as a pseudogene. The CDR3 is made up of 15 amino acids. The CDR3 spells CASSKTGSGANVLTF. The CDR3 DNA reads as TGTGCCAGCAGCAAGACAGGGTCTGGGGCCAACGTCCTGACTTTC.

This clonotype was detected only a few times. The CDR3 DNA reads as TGCAGTGCTAGTGGCTTTCTCTCCTACAATGAGCAGTTCTTC. It translates to CSASGFLSYNEQFF. This chain joins TRBV20-1 and TRBJ2-1; no reliable D call. In germline, CDR1 is DFQATT, CDR2 SNEGSKA (reference sequence). Trimming left V 3 bases short and J 0 bases short, with 9 bases between. The CDR3 loop spans 14 amino acids.

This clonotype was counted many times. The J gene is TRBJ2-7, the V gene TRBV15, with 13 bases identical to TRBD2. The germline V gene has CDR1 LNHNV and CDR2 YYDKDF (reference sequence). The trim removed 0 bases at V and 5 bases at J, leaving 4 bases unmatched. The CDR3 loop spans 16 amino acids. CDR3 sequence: CATSRDRLAGGNEQYF. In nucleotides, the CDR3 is TGTGCCACCAGCAGAGATAGACTAGCGGGAGGAAACGAGCAGTACTTC.

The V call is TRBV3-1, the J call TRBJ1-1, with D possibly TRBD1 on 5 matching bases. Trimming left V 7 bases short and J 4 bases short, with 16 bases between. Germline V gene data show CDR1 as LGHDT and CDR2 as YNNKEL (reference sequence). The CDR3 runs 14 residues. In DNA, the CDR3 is TGTGCCAGCACCCGGGGCAGGGTGGCCACTGAAGCTTTCTTT. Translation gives CASTRGRVATEAFF.

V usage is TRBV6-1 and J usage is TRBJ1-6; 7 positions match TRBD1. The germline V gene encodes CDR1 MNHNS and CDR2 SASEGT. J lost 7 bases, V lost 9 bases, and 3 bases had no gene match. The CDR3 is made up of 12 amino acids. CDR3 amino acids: CASMTGNSPLHF. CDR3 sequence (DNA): TGTGCCAGTATGACAGGGAATTCACCCCTCCACTTT.

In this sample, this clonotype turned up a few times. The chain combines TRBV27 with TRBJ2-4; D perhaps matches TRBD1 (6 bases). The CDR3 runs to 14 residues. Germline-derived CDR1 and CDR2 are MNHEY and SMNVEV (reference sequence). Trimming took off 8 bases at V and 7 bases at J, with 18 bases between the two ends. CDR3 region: CASSLGPGANIQYF. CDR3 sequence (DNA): TGTGCCAGCTCCCTGGGGCCAGGGGCTAACATTCAGTACTTC.

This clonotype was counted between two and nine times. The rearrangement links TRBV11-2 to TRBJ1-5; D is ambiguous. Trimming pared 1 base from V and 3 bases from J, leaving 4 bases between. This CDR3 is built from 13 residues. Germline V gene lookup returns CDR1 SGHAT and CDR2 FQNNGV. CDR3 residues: CASSLASNQPQHF. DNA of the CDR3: TGTGCCAGCAGCTTAGCCTCCAATCAGCCCCAGCATTTT.

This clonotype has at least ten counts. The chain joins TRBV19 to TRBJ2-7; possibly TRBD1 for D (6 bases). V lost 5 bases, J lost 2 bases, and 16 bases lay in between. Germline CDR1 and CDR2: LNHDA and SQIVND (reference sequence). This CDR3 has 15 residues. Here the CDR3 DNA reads TGTGCCAGTAGTCCCTTCAGGGGTCCTGCCTACGAGCAGTACTTC. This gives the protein CASSPFRGPAYEQYF.

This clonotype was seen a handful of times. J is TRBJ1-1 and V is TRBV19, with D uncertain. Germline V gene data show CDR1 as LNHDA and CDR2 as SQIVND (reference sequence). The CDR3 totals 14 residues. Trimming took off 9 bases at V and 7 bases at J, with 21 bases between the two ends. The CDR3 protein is CASHTPSGYSEAFF. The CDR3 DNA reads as TGTGCCAGCCATACACCCTCGGGGTACAGTGAAGCTTTCTTT.

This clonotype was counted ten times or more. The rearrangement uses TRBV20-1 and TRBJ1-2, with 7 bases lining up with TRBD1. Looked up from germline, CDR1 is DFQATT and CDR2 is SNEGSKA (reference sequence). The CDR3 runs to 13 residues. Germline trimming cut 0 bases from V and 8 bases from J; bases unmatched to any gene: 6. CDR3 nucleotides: TGCAGTGCTAGAGACCAGGGGGAGGGCGGCTACACCTTC. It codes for CSARDQGEGGYTF.

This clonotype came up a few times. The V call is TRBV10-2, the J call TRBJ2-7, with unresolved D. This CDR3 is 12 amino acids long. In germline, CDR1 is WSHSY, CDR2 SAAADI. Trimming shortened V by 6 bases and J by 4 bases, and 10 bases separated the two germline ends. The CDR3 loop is CASRDGVYEQYF. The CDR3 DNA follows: TGCGCCAGCAGGGACGGAGTTTACGAGCAGTACTTC.

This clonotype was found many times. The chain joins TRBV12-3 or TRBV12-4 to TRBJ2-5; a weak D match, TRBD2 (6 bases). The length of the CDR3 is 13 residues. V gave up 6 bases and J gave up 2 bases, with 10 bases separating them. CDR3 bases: TGTGCCAGCAGCCGGGACTGGCAAGAGACCCAGTACTTC. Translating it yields CASSRDWQETQYF.

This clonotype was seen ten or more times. CDR3 nucleotides: TGTGCCATCAGTGAAATGACTAGCTCCTACGAGCAGTACTTC. It is translated as CAISEMTSSYEQYF. The chain links TRBV10-3 to TRBJ2-7; a weak D match, TRBD2 (6 bases). The ends were cut back, 3 bases at V and 0 bases at J, with 9 bases in the middle. Germline-derived CDR1 and CDR2 are ENHRY and SYGVKD. This CDR3 has 14 amino acids.

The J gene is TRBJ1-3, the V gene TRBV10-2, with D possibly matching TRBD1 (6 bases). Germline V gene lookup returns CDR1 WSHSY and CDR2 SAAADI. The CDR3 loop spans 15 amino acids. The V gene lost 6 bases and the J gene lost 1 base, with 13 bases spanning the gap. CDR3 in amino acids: CASSAGTRSGNTIYF. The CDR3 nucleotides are TGCGCCAGCAGCGCCGGGACACGTTCTGGAAACACCATATATTTT.

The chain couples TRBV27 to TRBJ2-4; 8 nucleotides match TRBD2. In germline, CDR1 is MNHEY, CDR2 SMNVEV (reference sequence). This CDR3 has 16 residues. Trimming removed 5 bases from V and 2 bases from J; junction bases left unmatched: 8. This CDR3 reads CASSPERENPKNIQYF. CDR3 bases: TGTGCCAGCAGTCCAGAGCGGGAGAACCCCAAAAACATTCAGTACTTC.

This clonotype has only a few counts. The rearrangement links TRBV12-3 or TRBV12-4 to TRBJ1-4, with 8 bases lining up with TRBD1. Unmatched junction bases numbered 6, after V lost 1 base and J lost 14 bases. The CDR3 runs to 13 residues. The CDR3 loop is CASSLGQGFGLFF. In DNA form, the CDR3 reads TGTGCCAGCAGTTTAGGACAGGGGTTTGGGCTGTTTTTT.

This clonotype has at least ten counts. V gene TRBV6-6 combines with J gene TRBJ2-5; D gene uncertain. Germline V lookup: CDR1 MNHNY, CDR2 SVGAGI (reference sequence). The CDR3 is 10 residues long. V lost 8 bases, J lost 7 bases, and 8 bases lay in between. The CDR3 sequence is CASGLGTQYF. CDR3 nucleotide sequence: TGTGCCAGCGGGTTGGGGACCCAGTACTTC.

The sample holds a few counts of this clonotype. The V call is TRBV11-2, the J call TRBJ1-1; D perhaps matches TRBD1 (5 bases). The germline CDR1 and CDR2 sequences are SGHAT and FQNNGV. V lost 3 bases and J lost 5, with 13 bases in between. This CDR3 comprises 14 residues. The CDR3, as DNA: TGTGCCAGCAGCTTGGGGACGCGAGGGACTGAAGCTTTCTTT. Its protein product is CASSLGTRGTEAFF.

The CDR3 nucleotides are TGTGCAAGTCGCTTCCCAAGGGACCTACTCTTCAATCAGCCCCAGCATTTT. It codes for CASRFPRDLLFNQPQHF. The J gene is TRBJ1-5, the V gene TRBV12-2; the table's D gene call, TRBD1, was not cross checked with the DNA. TRBV12-2 is a pseudogene. This CDR3 comprises 17 residues.

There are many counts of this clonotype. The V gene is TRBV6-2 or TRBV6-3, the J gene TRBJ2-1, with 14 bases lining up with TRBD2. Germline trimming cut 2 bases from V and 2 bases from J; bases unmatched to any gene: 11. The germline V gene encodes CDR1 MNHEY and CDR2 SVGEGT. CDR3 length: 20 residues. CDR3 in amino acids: CASSYVLGTSGSVAYNEQFF. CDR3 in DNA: TGTGCCAGCAGTTACGTACTCGGGACTAGCGGGAGTGTCGCCTACAATGAGCAGTTCTTC.

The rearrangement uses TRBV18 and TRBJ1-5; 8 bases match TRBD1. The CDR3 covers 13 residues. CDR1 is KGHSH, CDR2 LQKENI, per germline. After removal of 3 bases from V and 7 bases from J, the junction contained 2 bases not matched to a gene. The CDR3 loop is CASSPGQDQPQHF. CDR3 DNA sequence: TGTGCCAGCTCACCGGGACAGGACCAGCCCCAGCATTTT.

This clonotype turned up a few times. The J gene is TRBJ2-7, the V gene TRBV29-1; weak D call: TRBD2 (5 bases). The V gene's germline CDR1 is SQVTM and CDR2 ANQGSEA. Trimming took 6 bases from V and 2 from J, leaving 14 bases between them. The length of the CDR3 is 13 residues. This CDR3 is CSVTSGPPYEQYF. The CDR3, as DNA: TGCAGCGTCACGAGCGGACCTCCCTACGAGCAGTACTTC.

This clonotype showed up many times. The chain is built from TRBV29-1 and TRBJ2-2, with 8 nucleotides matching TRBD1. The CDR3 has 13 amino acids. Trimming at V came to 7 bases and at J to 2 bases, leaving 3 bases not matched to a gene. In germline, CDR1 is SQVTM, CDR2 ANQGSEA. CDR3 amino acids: CSAGTGNTGELFF. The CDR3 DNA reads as TGCAGCGCAGGGACAGGAAACACCGGGGAGCTGTTTTTT.

The DNA of the CDR3 is TGTGCCAGCAGTCGGACAGAATCTAGCTCAGATACGCAGTATTTT. Translation gives CASSRTESSSDTQYF. The chain carries TRBV6-1 and TRBJ2-3; a weak D match, TRBD1 (6 bases). Looked up from germline, CDR1 is MNHNS and CDR2 is SASEGT. The CDR3 is 15 amino acids. V was trimmed by 5 bases and J by 4 bases, leaving 16 bases between them.

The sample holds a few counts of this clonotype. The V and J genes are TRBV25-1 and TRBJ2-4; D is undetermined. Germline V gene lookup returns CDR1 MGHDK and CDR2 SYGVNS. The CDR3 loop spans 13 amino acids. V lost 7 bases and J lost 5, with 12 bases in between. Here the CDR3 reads CASIGPCENIQYF. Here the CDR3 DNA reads TGTGCCAGCATTGGCCCCTGTGAAAACATTCAGTACTTC. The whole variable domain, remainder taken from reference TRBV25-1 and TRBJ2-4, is EADIYQTPRYLVIGTGKKITLECSQTMGHDKMYWYQQDPGMELHLIHYSYGVNSTEKGDLSSESTVSRIRTEHFPLTLESARPSHTSQYLCASIGPCENIQYFGAGTRLSVL.

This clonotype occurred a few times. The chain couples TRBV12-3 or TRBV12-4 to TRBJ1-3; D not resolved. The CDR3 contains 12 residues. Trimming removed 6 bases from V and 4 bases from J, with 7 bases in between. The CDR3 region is CASSPAGNTIYF. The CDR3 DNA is TGTGCCAGCAGCCCAGCAGGAAACACCATATATTTT.

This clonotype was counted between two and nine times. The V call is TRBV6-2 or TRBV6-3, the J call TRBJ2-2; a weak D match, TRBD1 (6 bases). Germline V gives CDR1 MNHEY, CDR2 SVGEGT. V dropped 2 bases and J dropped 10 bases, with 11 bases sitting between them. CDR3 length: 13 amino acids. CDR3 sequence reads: CASSYPTGKELFF. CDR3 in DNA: TGTGCCAGCAGTTACCCTACAGGGAAGGAGCTGTTTTTT.

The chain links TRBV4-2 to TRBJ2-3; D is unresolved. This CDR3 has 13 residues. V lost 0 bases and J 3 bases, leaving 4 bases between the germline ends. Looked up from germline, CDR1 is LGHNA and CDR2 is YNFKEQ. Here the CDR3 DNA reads TGTGCCAGCAGCCAAGACGATACAGATACGCAGTATTTT. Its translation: CASSQDDTDTQYF.

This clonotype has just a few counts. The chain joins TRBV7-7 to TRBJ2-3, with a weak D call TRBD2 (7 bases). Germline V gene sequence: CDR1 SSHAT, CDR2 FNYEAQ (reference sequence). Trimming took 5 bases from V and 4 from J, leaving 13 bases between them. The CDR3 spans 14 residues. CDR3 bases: TGTGCCAGCAGCCCCGGGGAGGGGGCAGATACGCAGTATTTT. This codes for CASSPGEGADTQYF.

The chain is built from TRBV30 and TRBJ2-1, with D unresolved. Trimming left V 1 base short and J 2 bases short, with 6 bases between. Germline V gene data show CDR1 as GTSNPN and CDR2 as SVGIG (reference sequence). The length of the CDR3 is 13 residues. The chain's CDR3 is CAWSGGAYNEQFF. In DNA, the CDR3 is TGTGCCTGGAGTGGTGGAGCCTACAATGAGCAGTTCTTC.

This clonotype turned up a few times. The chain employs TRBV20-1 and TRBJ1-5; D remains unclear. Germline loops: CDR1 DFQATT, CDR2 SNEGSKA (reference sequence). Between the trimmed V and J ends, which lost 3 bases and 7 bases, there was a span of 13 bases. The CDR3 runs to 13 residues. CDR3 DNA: TGCAGTGCTAGTACGGGCCGGGAGCAGCCCCAGCATTTT. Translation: CSASTGREQPQHF.